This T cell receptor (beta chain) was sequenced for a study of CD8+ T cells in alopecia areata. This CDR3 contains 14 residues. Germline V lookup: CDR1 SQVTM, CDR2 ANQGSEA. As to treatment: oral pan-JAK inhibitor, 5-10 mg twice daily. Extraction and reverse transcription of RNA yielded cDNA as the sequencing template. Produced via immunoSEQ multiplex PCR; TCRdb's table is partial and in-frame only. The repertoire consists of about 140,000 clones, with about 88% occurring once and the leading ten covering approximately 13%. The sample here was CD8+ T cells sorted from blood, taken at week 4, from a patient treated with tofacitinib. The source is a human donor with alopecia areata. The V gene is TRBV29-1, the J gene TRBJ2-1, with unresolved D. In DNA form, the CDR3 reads TGCATCACACCCCGGGTCCTAGGTCGCAATGAGCAGTTCTTC. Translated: CITPRVLGRNEQFF.